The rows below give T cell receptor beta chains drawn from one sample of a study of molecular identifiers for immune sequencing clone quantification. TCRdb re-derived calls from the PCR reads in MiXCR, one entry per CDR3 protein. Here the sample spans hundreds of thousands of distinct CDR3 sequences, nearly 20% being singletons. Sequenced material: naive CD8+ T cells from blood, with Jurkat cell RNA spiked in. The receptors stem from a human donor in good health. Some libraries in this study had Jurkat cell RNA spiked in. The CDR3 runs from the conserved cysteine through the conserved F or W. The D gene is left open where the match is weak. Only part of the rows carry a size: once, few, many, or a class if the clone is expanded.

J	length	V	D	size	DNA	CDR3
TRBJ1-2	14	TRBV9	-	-	TGTGCCAGCAGCGTTGGGGGCGGCTCCTATGGCTACACCTTC	CASSVGGGSYGYTF
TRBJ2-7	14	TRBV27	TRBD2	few	TGTGCCAGCAGTTTAGGAGCGGGAGCTGGGGAGCAGTACTTC	CASSLGAGAGEQYF
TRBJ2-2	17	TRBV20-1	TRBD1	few	TGCAGTGCTAGGAGGCAGGGGGCCCTACTTCACACCGGGGAGCTGTTTTTT	CSARRQGALLHTGELFF
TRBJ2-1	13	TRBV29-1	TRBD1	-	TGCAGCGTTGGGACAGGAATTCTCAATGAGCAGTTCTTC	CSVGTGILNEQFF
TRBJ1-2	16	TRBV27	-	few	TGTGCCAGCAGTTTAGTTGCGGGAGATATTAACTATGGCTACACCTTC	CASSLVAGDINYGYTF
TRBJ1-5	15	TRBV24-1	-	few	TGTGCCTCCCGAGGAGGGAGGCAAGAGAATCAGCCCCAGCATTTT	CASRGGRQENQPQHF
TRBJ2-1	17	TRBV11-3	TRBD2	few	TGTGCCAGCAGCTTAGGGGGTAGCGGGAGTTATTACAATGAGCAGTTCTTC	CASSLGGSGSYYNEQFF
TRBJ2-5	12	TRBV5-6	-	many	TGTGCCAGCAGCTTGGATTGGAAGACCCAGTACTTC	CASSLDWKTQYF
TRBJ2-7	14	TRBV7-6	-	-	TGTGCCAGCAGCCCAGACAGCGTCTCCTACGAGCAGTACTTC	CASSPDSVSYEQYF
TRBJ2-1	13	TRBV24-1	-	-	TGTGCCACCAGTGAACGGATAGGCAATGAGCAGTTCTTC	CATSERIGNEQFF
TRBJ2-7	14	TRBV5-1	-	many	TGCGCCAGCAGCTTGGATGGAGGGCCCTACGAGCAGTACTTC	CASSLDGGPYEQYF
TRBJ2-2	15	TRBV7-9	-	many	TGTGCCAGCAGCCCTGGGACAAAGAACACCGGGGAGCTGTTTTTT	CASSPGTKNTGELFF
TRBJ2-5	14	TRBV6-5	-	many	TGTGCCGCGACAACGGGCTTTGGCCAAGAGACCCAGTACTTC	CAATTGFGQETQYF
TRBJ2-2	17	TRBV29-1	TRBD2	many	TGCAGCGTTGCCCCCGGCGCGGGAGGGCCGGGCACCGGGGAGCTGTTTTTT	CSVAPGAGGPGTGELFF
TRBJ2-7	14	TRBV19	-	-	TGTGCCAGTAGTATTAAAGGGTCGACCTACGAGCAGTACTTC	CASSIKGSTYEQYF
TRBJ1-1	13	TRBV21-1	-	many	TGTGCCAGCAGCAGGCTAAGGAAGACTGAAGCTTTCTTT	CASSRLRKTEAFF
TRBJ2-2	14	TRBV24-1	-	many	TGTGCCACCAGTGATATTAGGGGAGGCGGGGAGCTGTTTTTT	CATSDIRGGGELFF
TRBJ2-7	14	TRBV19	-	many	TGTGCCAGTAGTATAACGGACGGAGGTTACGAGCAGTACTTC	CASSITDGGYEQYF
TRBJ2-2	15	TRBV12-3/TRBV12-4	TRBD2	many	TGTGCCAGCAGGAAAGTGTGGGGGGGGACCGGGGAGCTGTTTTTT	CASRKVWGGTGELFF
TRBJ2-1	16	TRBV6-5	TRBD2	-	TGTGCCAGCAGTTACTCTTTAGCGGGGGTTTACAATGAGCAGTTCTTC	CASSYSLAGVYNEQFF
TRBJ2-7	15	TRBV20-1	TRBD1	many	TGCAGTGCTGGGGACAGGTTCCAGGAGGTGGCCGAGCAGTACTTC	CSAGDRFQEVAEQYF
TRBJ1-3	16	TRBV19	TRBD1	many	TGTGCCAGTAGTATTCGGACAGGCGTCTCTGGAAACACCATATATTTT	CASSIRTGVSGNTIYF
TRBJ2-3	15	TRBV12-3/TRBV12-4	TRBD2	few	TGTGCCAGCAGTGTTATGGGACTAGCGGCACATACGCAGTATTTT	CASSVMGLAAHTQYF
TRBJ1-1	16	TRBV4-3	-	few	TGCGCCAGCAGCCAAGATCCGGGGCTGCCGAACACTGAAGCTTTCTTT	CASSQDPGLPNTEAFF
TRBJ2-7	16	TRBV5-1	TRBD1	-	TGCGCCAGCGGCTTCGGGACAGGGGCAGTTACCTACGAGCAGTACTTC	CASGFGTGAVTYEQYF
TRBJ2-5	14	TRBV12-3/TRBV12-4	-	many	TGTGCCAGCAGTTCCCCGACAGAACAAGAGACCCAGTACTTC	CASSSPTEQETQYF
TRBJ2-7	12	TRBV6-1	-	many	TGTGCCAGCAGTGAATGGAGGTTCGAGCAGTACTTC	CASSEWRFEQYF
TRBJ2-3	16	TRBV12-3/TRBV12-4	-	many	TGTGCCAGCAGTTTGGTAGGGCAGGTCCATGGCGATACGCAGTATTTT	CASSLVGQVHGDTQYF
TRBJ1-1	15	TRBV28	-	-	TGTGCCAGCAGTTTATTTTGGGAAATTAACACTGAAGCTTTCTTT	CASSLFWEINTEAFF